The rows below give T cell receptor beta chains drawn from one sample of a study of blood T cell repertoires in COVID-19. Assay: immunoSEQ multiplex PCR; the TCRdb copy retains only in-frame clones and omits some. Of hundreds of thousands of clones in the sample, approximately 90% were seen once. Specimen: PBMCs or T cells enriched from blood (not recorded which). The origin of the receptors is a woman in her forties who had recovered from COVID-19. CDR3s include the opening cysteine and the closing phenylalanine or tryptophan. Fields, in order: clone size, D gene, V gene, J gene, CDR3 DNA, CDR3 protein. The D gene is left open where the match is weak. Some rows have no size entry. The others give once, few or many, or a class for an expanded clone.

>.|TRBD2|TRBV7-9|TRBJ2-1
TGTGCCAGCAGCCCCGCTAGGTTAGCGGGAATGAATGAGCAGTTCTTC
CASSPARLAGMNEQFF
>.|TRBD2|TRBV4-2|TRBJ2-5
TGTGCCAGCAGCCTAGGACTAGACCGAGAGACCCAGTACTTC
CASSLGLDRETQYF
>.|.|TRBV18|TRBJ2-4
TGTGCCAGCTCACCACAGGGTATGGGGCGCGCCAAAAACATTCAGTACTTC
CASSPQGMGRAKNIQYF
>.|.|TRBV3-1/TRBV3-2|TRBJ2-5
TGTGCCAGCAGAAGACAAGGCGGGGAGACCCAGTACTTC
CASRRQGGETQYF
>.|TRBD2|TRBV7-2|TRBJ2-5
TGTGCCAGCAGCTCGCACGGGAGGGCCGGAGAGACCCAGTACTTC
CASSSHGRAGETQYF
>once|.|TRBV20-1|TRBJ1-2
TGCAGTGCTGGTGTAACCGGGACTCACGGTGGCTACACCTTC
CSAGVTGTHGGYTF
>.|.|TRBV7-8|TRBJ1-2
TGTGCCAGCAGCTCCCTTAACCAAGGGGGAAACTATGGCTACACCTTC
CASSSLNQGGNYGYTF
>.|.|TRBV9|TRBJ1-2
TGTGCCAGCAGCGTAGGTCCGAGCCCCAACTATGGCTACACCTTC
CASSVGPSPNYGYTF
>.|.|TRBV7-2|TRBJ2-5
TGTGCCAGCATCCGGACCGGGACTCACCCTGAAGAGACCCAGTACTTC
CASIRTGTHPEETQYF
>.|.|TRBV7-9|TRBJ2-4
TGTGCCAGCAGCCAAGAGGGGGGAGGGAGAGCCAAAAACATTCAGTACTTC
CASSQEGGGRAKNIQYF
>.|TRBD1|TRBV30|TRBJ2-7
TGTGCCTGGAGAGGGACAGGGGTTTGGGAGCAGTACTTC
CAWRGTGVWEQYF
>.|TRBD2|TRBV19|TRBJ2-1
TGTGCCACCAGCCACGTAGCGGGAGAGGGTCGCAATGAGCAGTTCTTC
CATSHVAGEGRNEQFF
>.|TRBD1|TRBV6-5|TRBJ2-4
TGTGCCAGCAGTTACGGGCAGGGGGCATCCAAAAACATTCAGTACTTC
CASSYGQGASKNIQYF
>.|.|TRBV4-3|TRBJ2-1
TGCGCCAGCAGCCAAGGACTACCCGGGGATGAGCAGTTCTTC
CASSQGLPGDEQFF
>.|.|TRBV21-1|TRBJ2-1
TGTGCCAGCAGCAAAGTTTCTCCAGGGTGTGAGCAGTTCTTC
CASSKVSPGCEQFF
>once|.|TRBV3-1/TRBV3-2|TRBJ2-2
TGTGCCAGCAGCCAGGGGAGGACCGGGGAGCTGTTTTTT
CASSQGRTGELFF
>.|TRBD1|TRBV3-1/TRBV3-2|TRBJ1-1
TGTGCCAGCAGCCATACGGGACAGGGGAACACTGAAGCTTTCTTT
CASSHTGQGNTEAFF
>.|.|TRBV28|TRBJ2-5
TGTGCCAGCAGTTCCGGCGGTGAGACCCAGTACTTC
CASSSGGETQYF
>.|.|TRBV10-3|TRBJ2-7
TGTGCCATCAGTGATTTGGCAGGGGTAAACTACGAGCAGTACTTC
CAISDLAGVNYEQYF
>.|.|TRBV12-5|TRBJ1-5
TGTGCTAGTGGCTCGGGGGGGGCTGGCCAGCCCCAGCATTTT
CASGSGGAGQPQHF
>.|.|TRBV19|TRBJ1-6
TGTGCCAGTAGTACCCGAGGACGGGGGGATTCACCCCTCCACTTT
CASSTRGRGDSPLHF
>.|TRBD1|TRBV14|TRBJ2-5
TGTGCCAGCAGCACTCAGGGGGCCCGAAGGGAGACCCAGTACTTC
CASSTQGARRETQYF
>few|.|TRBV11-2|TRBJ1-6
TGTGCCAGCAGCTTAGGGCGGGGGTTGAATAATTCACCCCTCCACTTT
CASSLGRGLNNSPLHF